What follows describes a single T cell receptor beta chain. What this receptor recognizes is not known. No much larger clone exists at a distance of one base, and base qualities are not known. The data originate from a study of blood T cell repertoires in COVID-19 (TCRdb year 2020). Notes on the research overall: ImmuneRACE Cohort 3 recovered participants were defined by two consecutive negative NP/OP PCR tests, healthcare professional clearance, or symptom resolution. The collaborator samples originated in the United States, Italy and Spain and spanned the acute and convalescent phases of COVID-19. The prospective study material was composed of cDNA or gDNA derived from T cells, B-cell-depleted T cells, or PBMCs. Deeply sampled blood TCRbeta repertoires from subjects exposed to, actively infected with, or recovered from COVID-19 were included in the dataset. The repertoires were released in a freely available public database intended as a resource for research on the immune response to SARS-CoV-2. Samples were obtained from the ongoing ImmuneRACE study (first 160 participants) and from over a thousand subjects provided by 6 global collaborators. Sample metadata almost always included a de-identified subject ID, COVID-19 status, age in years and sex. Where available, HLA class I and class II types were obtained from metadata supplied by the sample provider rather than from assay-based typing. Here is what the overall study found, with its caveats: How much clinical and demographic metadata was included differed by source and by participant, and the metadata was provided uncurated.

In the prospective study, participants were about 18 to 95 years old, resided in around 25 geographic areas of the United States, and were enrolled through a virtual design. In the prospective study, participants were assigned to cohorts based on the clinical history participants reported in a screening survey and a study questionnaire. Mobile phlebotomists in the prospective study collected whole blood, serum and a nasopharyngeal or oropharyngeal swab from every participant. Over an approximately 2-month period, participants in the prospective study had the option of providing additional blood draws and questionnaires. Prospective study blood samples were shipped either frozen or at room temperature before DNA extraction. The germline V gene encodes CDR1 MGHRA and CDR2 YSYEKL. Inclusive of the bounding cysteine and phenylalanine, the CDR3 is 15 residues long. Of the read, only the CDR3 DNA is kept; its 45 bases are in frame from base 1. Trimming removed 1 base from V and 7 bases from J; the gene matches leave 8 bases unexplained.

TCRbeta CDR3 regions were amplified from genomic DNA using the immunoSEQ Assay, a bias-controlled multiplex PCR. The source study handled its data this way. Nucleated cell counts per sample were estimated from amplification of reference gene primers within the assay. To quantify the absolute abundance of each unique TCRbeta CDR3 rearrangement, sequence reads were collapsed and filtered. Productive Simpson clonality was computed per sample as the square root of Simpson's diversity index over productive rearrangements. TCRdb carries this immuneACCESS record with in-frame sequences only. Its versions omit some clonotypes, under half of them owing to an unresolved V gene in the studies checked, with the rest unexplained. That table supplies the V and J calls and clone size; D and trimming were determined from the DNA. This sample holds about 280,000 clones; 88% were observed only once. The top ten constitute 2% to 2.5% of the sample.

This TCR came from a woman aged 55-70 years in a cohort exposed to, infected with or recovered from COVID-19 (not recorded which). In this chain, TRBV4-1 is recombined with TRBJ2-7; 9 bases in between match TRBD2. The sequenced sample consisted of PBMCs or T cells enriched from blood (not recorded which). The DNA sequence follows: TGCGCCAGCAGCCAAGTTCGCGGGAGGGCCGGAGAGCAGTACTTC. This sequence encodes CASSQVRGRAGEQYF.